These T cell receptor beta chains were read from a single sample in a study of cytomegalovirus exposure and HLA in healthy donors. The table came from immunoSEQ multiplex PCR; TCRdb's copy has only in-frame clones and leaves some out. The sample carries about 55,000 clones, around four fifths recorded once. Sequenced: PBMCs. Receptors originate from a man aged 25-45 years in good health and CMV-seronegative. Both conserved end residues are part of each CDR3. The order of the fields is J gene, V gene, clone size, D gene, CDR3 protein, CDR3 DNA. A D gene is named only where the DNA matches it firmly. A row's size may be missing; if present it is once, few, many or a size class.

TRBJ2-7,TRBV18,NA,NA,CASSPYGSYEQYF,TGTGCCAGCTCACCTTACGGCTCCTACGAGCAGTACTTC
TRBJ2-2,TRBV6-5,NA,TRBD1,CASGFTGERTGELFF,TGTGCCAGTGGGTTTACAGGGGAGAGGACCGGGGAGCTGTTTTTT
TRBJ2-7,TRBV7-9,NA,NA,CASSLASGGGYEQYF,TGTGCCAGCAGCTTAGCATCGGGGGGCGGCTACGAGCAGTACTTC
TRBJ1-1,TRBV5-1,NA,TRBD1,CASSFGTGNMNTEAFF,TGCGCCAGCAGCTTCGGGACAGGGAATATGAACACTGAAGCTTTCTTT
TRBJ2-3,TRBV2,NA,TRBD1,CASGMRQGAADTQYF,TGTGCCAGCGGGATGAGACAGGGGGCCGCAGATACGCAGTATTTT
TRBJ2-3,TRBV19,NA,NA,CASSDRGADTQYF,TGTGCCAGTAGTGACCGCGGGGCAGATACGCAGTATTTT
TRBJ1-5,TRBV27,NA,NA,CASSLNGGHQPQHF,TGTGCCAGCAGTTTGAACGGGGGGCATCAGCCCCAGCATTTT
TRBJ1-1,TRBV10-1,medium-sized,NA,CASSFDRNTEAFF,TGCGCCAGCAGTTTTGACAGGAACACTGAAGCTTTCTTT
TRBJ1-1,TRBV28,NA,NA,CASSSHRVGFEAFF,TGTGCCAGCAGTTCACACAGGGTGGGGTTTGAAGCTTTCTTT
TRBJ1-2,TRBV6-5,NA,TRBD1,CASSYDQGASYGYTF,TGTGCCAGCAGTTACGATCAGGGGGCGTCATATGGCTACACCTTC
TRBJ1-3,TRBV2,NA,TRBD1,CAGSWGRGGAGNTIYF,TGTGCCGGCAGTTGGGGGCGAGGGGGCGCCGGAAACACCATATATTTT
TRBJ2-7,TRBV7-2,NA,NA,CASSWTRGWQYF,TGTGCCAGCAGCTGGACCCGGGGGTGGCAGTACTTC
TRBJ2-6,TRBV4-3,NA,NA,CASSQDPGNGANVLTF,TGCGCCAGCAGCCAAGACCCGGGAAATGGGGCCAACGTCCTGACTTTC
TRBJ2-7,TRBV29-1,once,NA,CSATEQGLYEQYF,TGCAGCGCAACCGAACAGGGCCTCTACGAGCAGTACTTC
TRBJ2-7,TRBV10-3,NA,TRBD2,CAFSSGGLSYEQYF,TGTGCCTTTTCAAGCGGGGGGCTATCCTACGAGCAGTACTTC
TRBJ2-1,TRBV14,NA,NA,CASSQEYRGTEQFF,TGTGCCAGCAGCCAAGAGTATCGGGGAACTGAGCAGTTCTTC
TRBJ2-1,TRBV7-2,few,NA,CASSFRGSDRQFF,TGTGCCAGCAGTTTTAGGGGCTCCGATCGGCAGTTCTTC
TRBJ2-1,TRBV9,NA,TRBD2,CASSVGDASGGQFF,TGTGCCAGCAGCGTAGGGGACGCCTCGGGGGGGCAGTTCTTC
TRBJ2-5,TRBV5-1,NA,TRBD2,CASSLRWREGETQYF,TGCGCCAGCAGCCTCCGATGGCGGGAGGGTGAGACCCAGTACTTC
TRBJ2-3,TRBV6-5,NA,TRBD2,CASSSLNRRETTQYF,TGTGCCAGCAGTTCCCTTAACCGGCGGGAGACTACGCAGTATTTT
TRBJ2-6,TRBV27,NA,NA,CASSLLTGGGANVLTF,TGTGCCAGCAGTTTATTGACTGGAGGTGGGGCCAACGTCCTGACTTTC
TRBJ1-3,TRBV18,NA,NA,CASSHRTGGVNTIYF,TGTGCCAGCTCCCACCGGACGGGAGGCGTAAACACCATATATTTT
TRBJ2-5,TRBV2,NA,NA,CASLLPPGSKETQYF,TGTGCCAGCCTCCTTCCCCCGGGGAGTAAAGAGACCCAGTACTTC
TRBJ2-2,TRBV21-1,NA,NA,CASTPRDRSNTGELFF,TGTGCCAGCACCCCCAGGGATCGATCGAACACCGGGGAGCTGTTTTTT
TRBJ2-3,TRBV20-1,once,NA,CSVQPGDTQYF,TGCAGTGTTCAACCCGGAGATACGCAGTATTTT
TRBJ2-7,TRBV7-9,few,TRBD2,CASSLRSSGSHEQYF,TGTGCCAGCAGCTTAAGGTCTAGCGGGAGTCACGAGCAGTACTTC
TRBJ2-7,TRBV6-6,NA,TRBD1,CASSAGTGRYEQYF,TGTGCCAGCAGCGCCGGGACAGGGCGATACGAGCAGTACTTC
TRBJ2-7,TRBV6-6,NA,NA,CASTTYAGYEQYF,TGTGCCAGCACCACTTATGCAGGGTACGAGCAGTACTTC
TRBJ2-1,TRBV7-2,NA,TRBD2,CASSVTSGVYNEQFF,TGTGCCAGCAGCGTTACTAGCGGGGTTTACAATGAGCAGTTCTTC
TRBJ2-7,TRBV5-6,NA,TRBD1,CASIKQGDGYEQYF,TGTGCCAGCATCAAACAGGGGGATGGCTACGAGCAGTACTTC
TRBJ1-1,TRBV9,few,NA,CASSVGVGVTEAFF,TGTGCCAGCAGCGTAGGAGTAGGGGTAACTGAAGCTTTCTTT
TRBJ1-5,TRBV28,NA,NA,CASSLSRQPQHF,TGTGCCAGCAGTTTGTCGCGCCAGCCCCAGCATTTT
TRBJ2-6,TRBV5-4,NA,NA,CASSQDSYSGANVLTF,TGTGCCAGCAGCCAAGACAGTTACTCTGGGGCCAACGTCCTGACTTTC
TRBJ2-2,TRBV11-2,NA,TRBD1,CASRKTGAGELFF,TGTGCCAGCAGAAAAACAGGGGCCGGGGAGCTGTTTTTT
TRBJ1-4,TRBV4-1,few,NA,CASSQVRSEKLFF,TGCGCCAGCAGCCAAGTCAGAAGTGAAAAACTGTTTTTT
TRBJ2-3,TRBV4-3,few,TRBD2,CASSQLAGEGTDTQYF,TGCGCCAGCAGCCAACTAGCGGGAGAGGGCACAGATACGCAGTATTTT
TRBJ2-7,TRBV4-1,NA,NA,CASSQELGAGLAYEQYF,TGCGCCAGCAGCCAAGAACTGGGAGCGGGCCTGGCCTACGAGCAGTACTTC
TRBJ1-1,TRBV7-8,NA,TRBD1,CASSRKGTRDREEAFF,TGTGCCAGCAGCCGTAAAGGGACCCGGGACAGGGAAGAAGCTTTCTTT
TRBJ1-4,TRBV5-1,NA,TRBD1,CASSPGSGQRNEKLFF,TGCGCCAGCAGCCCCGGTTCGGGACAGCGTAATGAAAAACTGTTTTTT
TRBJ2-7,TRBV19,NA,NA,CASSIGDSRSYEQYF,TGTGCCAGTAGTATAGGGGACTCCAGATCCTACGAGCAGTACTTC
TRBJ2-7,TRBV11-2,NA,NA,CASSFSGLYEQYF,TGTGCCAGCAGCTTTAGCGGACTCTACGAGCAGTACTTC
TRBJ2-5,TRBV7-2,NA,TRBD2,CASSFSAGEETQYF,TGTGCCAGCAGCTTTTCAGCGGGAGAAGAGACCCAGTACTTC
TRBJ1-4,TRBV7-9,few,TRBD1,CASSRGQADNEKLFF,TGTGCCAGCAGCCGTGGACAGGCCGATAATGAAAAACTGTTTTTT